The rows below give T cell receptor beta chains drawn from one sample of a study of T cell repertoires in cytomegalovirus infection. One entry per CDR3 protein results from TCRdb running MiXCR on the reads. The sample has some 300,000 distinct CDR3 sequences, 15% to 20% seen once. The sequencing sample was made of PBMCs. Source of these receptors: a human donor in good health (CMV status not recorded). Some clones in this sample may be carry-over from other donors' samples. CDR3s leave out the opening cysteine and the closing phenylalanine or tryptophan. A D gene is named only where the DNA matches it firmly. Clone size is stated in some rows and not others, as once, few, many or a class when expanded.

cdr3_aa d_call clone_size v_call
ASSYGTGGWIMKAF TRBD1 many TRBV6-1
ASSTNGIRGEKLF . many TRBV7-9
ATKDTAEAF . many TRBV24-1
ASSTGQGGYGYT TRBD1 . TRBV7-8
SARGGHFYYNEQF . . TRBV20-1
ASIGGEETQY . . TRBV28
ASSRTGRGGYT TRBD1 many TRBV6-1
ASSLTLGGNTDTQY . few TRBV4-3
AISESTGLETQY . many TRBV10-3
ASSINLRGTDTQY . once TRBV28
ASSSGDRGINQPQH TRBD1 . TRBV27
ASSLATVSGNTIY . many TRBV7-2
ASSATGLPYEQY . many TRBV6-2/TRBV6-3
ASSPAYQSYEQY . few TRBV7-2
ASSPTGTRNTDTQY TRBD2 many TRBV28
ASSELVYTGSPLH . few TRBV25-1
ASSLGRALYEQY . many TRBV5-8
ASSRSSFGPYEQY . many TRBV6-1
ASSLGTSVETQY TRBD2 many TRBV7-9
ASSPAGSGGAGEQF TRBD2 many TRBV7-2
SARVGNTEAF . . TRBV20-1
ASSFAPMNTEAF . many TRBV7-6
ASSSGQSGNEKLF . many TRBV7-2
ASSLAAGFNNEQF TRBD2 . TRBV19
ASSRASGGSTDTQY TRBD2 . TRBV4-2
ASSPPQGFNSPLH . few TRBV7-2
ASSYGTGTSMNEQF TRBD2 . TRBV6-5
ASSQERASNYGYT . . TRBV4-3
ASIGQTPAGELF . . TRBV28
ASRPWTGGTGELF TRBD1 few TRBV12-3/TRBV12-4